Below are 3 T cell receptor beta chains sequenced from a single sample in a study of Graves' ophthalmopathy and Graves' hyperthyroidism. Transcripts of RNA were the source for amplifying TCR beta CDR3 regions. Second-round multiplex PCR followed a first-round RT-PCR using HTBI primers. TCRdb independently ran MiXCR on the multiplex PCR reads; one entry per CDR3 protein. This table holds 450,000 to 600,000 distinct CDR3 sequences, roughly 40% found once. Sequenced input: peripheral blood or thyroid tissue (not recorded which). The receptor source for this set is an adult man with Graves' hyperthyroidism.

This clonotype was detected a few times. The V gene is TRBV11-2, the J gene TRBJ2-7; D is uncertain. The germline gives CDR1 SGHAT, CDR2 FQNNGV. There are 14 residues in the CDR3. Trimming left V 6 bases short and J 4 bases short, with 16 bases between. The CDR3 sequence: CASSLLGSSYEQYF. DNA for the CDR3: TGTGCCAGCAGTTTACTGGGGTCTTCGTACGAGCAGTACTTC.

In the case of this clonotype: It may be a read error: a sequence one base away is much more abundant. V is TRBV7-9 and J is TRBJ1-1; D is undetermined. Looked up from germline, CDR1 is SEHNR and CDR2 is FQNEAQ (reference sequence). CDR3 length equals 15 residues. The CDR3 DNA sequence: TGTGCCAGCAGCTCGGTCATCTCCGCGAACACTGGAGCTTTCTTT. It yields the protein CASSSVISANTGAFF. The whole variable domain, filled in from reference TRBV7-9 and TRBJ1-1, reads DTGVSQNPRHKITKRGQNVTFRCDPISEHNRLYWYRQTLGQGPEFLTYFQNEAQLEKSRLLSDRFSAERPKGSFSTLEIQRTEQGDSAMYLCASSSVISANTGAFFGQGTRLTVV.

The gene calls are TRBV19 and TRBJ2-2; D ambiguous. CDR1 and CDR2 from the germline V gene are LNHDA and SQIVND (reference sequence). V lost 4 bases and J lost 4, with 10 bases in between. The CDR3 is 14 amino acids. Written as DNA, the CDR3 is TGTGCCAGTAGTACCACCTCGGCCACCGGGGAGCTGTTTTTT. Translated, it gives CASSTTSATGELFF.